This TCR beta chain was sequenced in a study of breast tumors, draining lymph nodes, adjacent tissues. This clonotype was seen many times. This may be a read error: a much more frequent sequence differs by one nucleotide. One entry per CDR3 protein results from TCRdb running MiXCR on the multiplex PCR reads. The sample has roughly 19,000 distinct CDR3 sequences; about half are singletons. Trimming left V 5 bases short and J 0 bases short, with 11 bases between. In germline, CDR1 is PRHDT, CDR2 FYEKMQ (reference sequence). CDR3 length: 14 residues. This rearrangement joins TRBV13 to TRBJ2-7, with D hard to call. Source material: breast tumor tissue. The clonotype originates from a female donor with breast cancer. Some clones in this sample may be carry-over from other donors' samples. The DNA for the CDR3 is TGTGCCAGCAGCGCGCAAAGATCCTCCTACGAGCAGTACTTC. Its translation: CASSAQRSSYEQYF. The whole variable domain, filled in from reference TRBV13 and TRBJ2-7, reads AAGVIQSPRHLIKEKRETATLKCYPIPRHDTVYWYQQGPGQDPQFLISFYEKMQSDKGSIPDRFSAQQFSDYHSELNMSSLELGDSALYFCASSAQRSSYEQYFGPGTRLTVT.